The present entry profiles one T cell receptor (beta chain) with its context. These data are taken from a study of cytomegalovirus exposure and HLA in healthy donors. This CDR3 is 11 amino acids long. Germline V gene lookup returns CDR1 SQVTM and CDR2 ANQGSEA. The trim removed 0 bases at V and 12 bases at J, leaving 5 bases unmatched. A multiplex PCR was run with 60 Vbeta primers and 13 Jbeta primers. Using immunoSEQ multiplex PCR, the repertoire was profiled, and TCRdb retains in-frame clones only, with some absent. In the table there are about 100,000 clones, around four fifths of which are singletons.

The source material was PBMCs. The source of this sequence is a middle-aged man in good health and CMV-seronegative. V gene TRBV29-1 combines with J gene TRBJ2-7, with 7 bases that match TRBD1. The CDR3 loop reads CSVEENRGRYF. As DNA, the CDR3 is TGCAGCGTTGAAGAAAACAGGGGACGGTACTTC.